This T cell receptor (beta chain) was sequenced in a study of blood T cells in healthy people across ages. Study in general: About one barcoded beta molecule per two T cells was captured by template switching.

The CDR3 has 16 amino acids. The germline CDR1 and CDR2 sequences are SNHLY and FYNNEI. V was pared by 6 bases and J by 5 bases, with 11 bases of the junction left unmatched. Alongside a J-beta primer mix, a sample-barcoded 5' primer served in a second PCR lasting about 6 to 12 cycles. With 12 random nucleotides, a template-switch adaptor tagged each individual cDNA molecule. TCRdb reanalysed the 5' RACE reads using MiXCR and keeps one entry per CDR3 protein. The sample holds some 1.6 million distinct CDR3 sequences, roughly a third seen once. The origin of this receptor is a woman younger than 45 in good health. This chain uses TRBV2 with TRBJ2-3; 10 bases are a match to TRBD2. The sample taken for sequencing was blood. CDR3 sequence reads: CASRDYLAGVEDTQYF. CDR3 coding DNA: TGTGCCAGCAGGGACTATCTAGCGGGGGTTGAAGATACGCAGTATTTT. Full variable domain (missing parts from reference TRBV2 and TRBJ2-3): EPEVTQTPSHQVTQMGQEVILRCVPISNHLYFYWYRQILGQKVEFLVSFYNNEISEKSEIFDDQFSVERPDGSNFTLKIRSTKLEDSAMYFCASRDYLAGVEDTQYFGPGTRLTVL.